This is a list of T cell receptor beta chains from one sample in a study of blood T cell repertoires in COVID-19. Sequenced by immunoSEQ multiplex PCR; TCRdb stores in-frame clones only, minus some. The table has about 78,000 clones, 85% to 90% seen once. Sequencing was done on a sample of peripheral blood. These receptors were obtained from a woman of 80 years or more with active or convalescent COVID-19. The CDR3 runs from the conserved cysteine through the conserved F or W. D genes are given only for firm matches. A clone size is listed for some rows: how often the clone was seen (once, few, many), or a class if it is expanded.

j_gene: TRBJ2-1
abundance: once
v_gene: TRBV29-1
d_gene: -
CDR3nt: TGCAGCGTTGAAGACTGGCTGACATACAATGAGCAGTTCTTC
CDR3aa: CSVEDWLTYNEQFF

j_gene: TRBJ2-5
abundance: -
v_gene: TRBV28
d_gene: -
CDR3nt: TGTGCCAGCAGTTTAACGGGGGGCGAATTTGTCCAGTACTTC
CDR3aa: CASSLTGGEFVQYF

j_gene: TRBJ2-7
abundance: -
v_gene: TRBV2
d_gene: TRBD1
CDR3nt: TGTGCCAGCAGTTACGCCGGGACAGGGGACATCGAGCAGTACTTC
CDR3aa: CASSYAGTGDIEQYF

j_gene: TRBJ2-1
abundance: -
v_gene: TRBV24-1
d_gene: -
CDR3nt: TGTGCCACCAGTGTCCGGAGCGGATGGGGTGAGCAGTTCTTC
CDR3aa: CATSVRSGWGEQFF

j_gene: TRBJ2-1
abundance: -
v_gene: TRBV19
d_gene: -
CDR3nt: TGTGCCAGTAGTCGTAGGACAGCAGCAGGCAATGAGCAGTTCTTC
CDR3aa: CASSRRTAAGNEQFF

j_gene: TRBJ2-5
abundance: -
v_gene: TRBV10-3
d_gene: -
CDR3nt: TGTGCCATCGCGGAGAGACAAGAGACCCAGTACTTC
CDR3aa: CAIAERQETQYF

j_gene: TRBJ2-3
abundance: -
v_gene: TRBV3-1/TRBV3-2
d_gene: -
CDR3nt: TGTGCCAGCAGCCAAGATCAGGGCCCGAGAAGCACAGATACGCAGTATTTT
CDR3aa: CASSQDQGPRSTDTQYF

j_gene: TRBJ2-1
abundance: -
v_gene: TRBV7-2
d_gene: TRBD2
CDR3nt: TGTGCCAGCAGCTTAGCCCCTGCGCTAGCGGGAGTGTCGTCCTACAATGAGCAGTTCTTC
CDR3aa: CASSLAPALAGVSSYNEQFF

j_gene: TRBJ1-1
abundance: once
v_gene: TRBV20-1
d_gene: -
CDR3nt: TGCAGTGGGGAGTTTTACACTGAAGCTTTCTTT
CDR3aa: CSGEFYTEAFF

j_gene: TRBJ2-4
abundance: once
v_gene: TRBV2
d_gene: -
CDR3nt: TGTGCCAGCAGTGGAGGCCTCGTGCCCAAAAACATTCAGTACTTC
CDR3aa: CASSGGLVPKNIQYF

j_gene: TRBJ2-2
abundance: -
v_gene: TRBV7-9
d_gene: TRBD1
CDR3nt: TGTGCCAGCAGCTTGGGACAGGGGAACACCGGGGAGCTGTTTTTT
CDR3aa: CASSLGQGNTGELFF

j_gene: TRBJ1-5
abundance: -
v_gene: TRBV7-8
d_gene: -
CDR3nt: TGTGCCAGCAGCTTTCGCAGGGCGGATCAGCCCCAGCATTTT
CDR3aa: CASSFRRADQPQHF

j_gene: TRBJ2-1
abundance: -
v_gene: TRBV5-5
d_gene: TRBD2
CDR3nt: TGTGCCAGCAGCTTGGCCCAAAGCGGGAGGACCACCTTCTACAATGAGCAGTTCTTC
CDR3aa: CASSLAQSGRTTFYNEQFF

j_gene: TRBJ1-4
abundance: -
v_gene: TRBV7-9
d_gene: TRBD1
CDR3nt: TGTGCCAGCAGCTTGTCTCAGGGGGGTAATGAAAAACTGTTTTTT
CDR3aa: CASSLSQGGNEKLFF

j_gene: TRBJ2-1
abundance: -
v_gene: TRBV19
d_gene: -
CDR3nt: TGTGCCAGTAGTACTATAGCGATCCTCTCCTACAATGAGCAGTTCTTC
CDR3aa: CASSTIAILSYNEQFF

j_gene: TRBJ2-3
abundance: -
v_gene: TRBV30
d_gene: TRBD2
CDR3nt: TGTGCCTGGAGACAGGGAGTAGCGGGAGAAAGAGATACGCAGTATTTT
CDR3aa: CAWRQGVAGERDTQYF

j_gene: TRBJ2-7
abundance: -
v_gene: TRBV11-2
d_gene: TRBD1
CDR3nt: TGTGCCAGCAGCCCACGGACAGGACCCAACGAGCAGTACTTC
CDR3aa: CASSPRTGPNEQYF

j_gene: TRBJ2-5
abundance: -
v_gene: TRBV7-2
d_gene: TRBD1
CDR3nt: TGTGCCAGCAGCTTTCGGACAGGGTCTGACCAAGAGACCCAGTACTTC
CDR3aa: CASSFRTGSDQETQYF

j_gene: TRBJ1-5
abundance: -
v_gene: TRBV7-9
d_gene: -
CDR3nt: TGTGCCAGCAGCTTAGGGGGACACTTCAGTCAGCCCCAGCATTTT
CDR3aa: CASSLGGHFSQPQHF

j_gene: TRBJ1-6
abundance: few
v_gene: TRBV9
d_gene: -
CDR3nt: TGTGCCAGCAGCGTAGCTACAGGTTCGGGTTCACCCCTCCACTTT
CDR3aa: CASSVATGSGSPLHF

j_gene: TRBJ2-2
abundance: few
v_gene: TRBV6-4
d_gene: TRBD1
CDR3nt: TGTGCCAGCAGTGACTTCGGGACAGAGAACACCGGGGAGCTGTTTTTT
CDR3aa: CASSDFGTENTGELFF

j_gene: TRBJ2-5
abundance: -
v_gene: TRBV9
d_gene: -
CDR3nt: TGTGCCAGCAGCGTAGAAAGCGGCCAAGAGACCCAGTACTTC
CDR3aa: CASSVESGQETQYF

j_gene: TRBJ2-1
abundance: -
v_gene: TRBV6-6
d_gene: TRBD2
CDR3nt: TGTGCCAGCAGTCGTCCGGGACTAGCAGGTAATGAGCAGTTCTTC
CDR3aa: CASSRPGLAGNEQFF

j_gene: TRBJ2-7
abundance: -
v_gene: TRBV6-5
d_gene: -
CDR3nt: TGTGCCAGCAGTTACAGGGTGGTGGGGAGGATCGACGAGCAGTACTTC
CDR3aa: CASSYRVVGRIDEQYF

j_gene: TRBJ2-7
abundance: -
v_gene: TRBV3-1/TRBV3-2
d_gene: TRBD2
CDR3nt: TGTGCCAGCAGACTAGCGGGAGCCTACGAGCAGTACTTC
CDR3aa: CASRLAGAYEQYF

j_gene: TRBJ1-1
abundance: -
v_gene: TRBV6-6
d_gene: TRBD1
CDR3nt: TGTGCCAGCAGTTATACAGGGGGCACTGAAGCTTTCTTT
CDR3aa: CASSYTGGTEAFF

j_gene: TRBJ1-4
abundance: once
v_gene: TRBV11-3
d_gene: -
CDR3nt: TGTGCCAGCTTTCGGCGGGGCTTCAATGAAAAACTGTTTTTT
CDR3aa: CASFRRGFNEKLFF

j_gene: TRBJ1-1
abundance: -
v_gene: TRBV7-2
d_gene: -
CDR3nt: TGTGCCAGCAGCTTATCACAGGGCACTGAAGCTTTCTTT
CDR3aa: CASSLSQGTEAFF

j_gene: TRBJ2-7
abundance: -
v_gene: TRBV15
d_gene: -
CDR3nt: TGTGCCACCAGCAGAGATCGGGTTTCCTACGAGCAGTACTTC
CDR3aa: CATSRDRVSYEQYF

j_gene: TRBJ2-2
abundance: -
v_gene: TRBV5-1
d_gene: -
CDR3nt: TGCGCCAGCGGCCTCGAGACTGCGGCCGGGGAGCTGTTTTTT
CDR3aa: CASGLETAAGELFF

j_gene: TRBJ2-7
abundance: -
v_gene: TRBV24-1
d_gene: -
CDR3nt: TGTGCCACCAGTGCTAGGAGTACCTACGAGCAGTACTTC
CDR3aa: CATSARSTYEQYF